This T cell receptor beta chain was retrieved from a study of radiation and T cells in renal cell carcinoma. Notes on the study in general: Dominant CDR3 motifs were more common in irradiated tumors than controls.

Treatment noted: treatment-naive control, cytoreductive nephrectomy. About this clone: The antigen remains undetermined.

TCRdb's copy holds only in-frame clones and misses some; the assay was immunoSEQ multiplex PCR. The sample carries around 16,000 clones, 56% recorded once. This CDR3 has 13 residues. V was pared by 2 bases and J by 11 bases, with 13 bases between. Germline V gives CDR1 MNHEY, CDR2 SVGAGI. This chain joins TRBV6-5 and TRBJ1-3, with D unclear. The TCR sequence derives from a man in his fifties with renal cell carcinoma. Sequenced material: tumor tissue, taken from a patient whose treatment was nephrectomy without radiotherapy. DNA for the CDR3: TGTGCCAGCAGTTACAGCCTCCTTACCCCCATATATTTT. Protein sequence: CASSYSLLTPIYF.